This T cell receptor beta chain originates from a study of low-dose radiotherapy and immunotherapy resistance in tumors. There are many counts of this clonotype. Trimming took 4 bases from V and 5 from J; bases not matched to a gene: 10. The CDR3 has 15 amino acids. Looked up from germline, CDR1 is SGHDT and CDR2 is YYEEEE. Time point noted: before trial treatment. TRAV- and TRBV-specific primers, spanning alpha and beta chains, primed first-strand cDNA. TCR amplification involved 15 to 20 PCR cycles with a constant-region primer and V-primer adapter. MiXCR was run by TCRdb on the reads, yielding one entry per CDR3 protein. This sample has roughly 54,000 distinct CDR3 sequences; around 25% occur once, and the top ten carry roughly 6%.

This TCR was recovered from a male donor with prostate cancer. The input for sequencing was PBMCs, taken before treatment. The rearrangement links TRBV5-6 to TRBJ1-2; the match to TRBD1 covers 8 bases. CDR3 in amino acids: CASSHPKTGEYGYTF. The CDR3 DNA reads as TGTGCCAGCAGCCATCCTAAGACAGGGGAGTATGGCTACACCTTC.